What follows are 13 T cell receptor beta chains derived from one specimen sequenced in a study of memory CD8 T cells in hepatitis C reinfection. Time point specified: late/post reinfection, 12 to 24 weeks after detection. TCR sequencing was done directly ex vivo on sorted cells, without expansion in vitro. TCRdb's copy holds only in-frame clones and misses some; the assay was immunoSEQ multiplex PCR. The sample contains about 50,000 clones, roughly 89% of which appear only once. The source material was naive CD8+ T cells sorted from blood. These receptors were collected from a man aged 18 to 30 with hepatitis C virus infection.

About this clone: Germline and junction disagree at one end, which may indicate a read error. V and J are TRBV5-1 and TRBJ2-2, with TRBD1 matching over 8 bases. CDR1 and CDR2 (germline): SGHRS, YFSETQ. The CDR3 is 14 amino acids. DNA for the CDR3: TGCGCCAGCAGCTTGGCCCTGGACAGGGCGCATGTGATTTTT. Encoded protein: CASSLALDRAHVIF.

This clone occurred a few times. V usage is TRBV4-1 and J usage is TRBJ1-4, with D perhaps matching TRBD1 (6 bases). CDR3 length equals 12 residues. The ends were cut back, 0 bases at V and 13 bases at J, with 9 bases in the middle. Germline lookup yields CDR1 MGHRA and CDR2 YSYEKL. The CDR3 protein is CASSQDETGLFF. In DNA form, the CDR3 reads TGCGCCAGCAGCCAAGATGAGACAGGACTGTTTTTT.

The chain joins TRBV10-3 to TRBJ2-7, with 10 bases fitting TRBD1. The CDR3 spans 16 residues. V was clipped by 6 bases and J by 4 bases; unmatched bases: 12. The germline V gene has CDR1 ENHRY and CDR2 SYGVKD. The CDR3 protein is CAIRFSGTGEGYEQYV. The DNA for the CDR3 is TGTGCCATCAGATTTTCCGGGACAGGGGAAGGGTACGAGCAGTACGTC.

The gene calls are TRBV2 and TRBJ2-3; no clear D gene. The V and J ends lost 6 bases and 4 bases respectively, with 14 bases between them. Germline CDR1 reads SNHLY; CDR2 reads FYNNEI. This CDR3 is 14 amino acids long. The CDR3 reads CASRETHRSDTQYF. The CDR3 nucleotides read TGTGCCAGCAGAGAGACACACCGTTCAGATACGCAGTATTTT.

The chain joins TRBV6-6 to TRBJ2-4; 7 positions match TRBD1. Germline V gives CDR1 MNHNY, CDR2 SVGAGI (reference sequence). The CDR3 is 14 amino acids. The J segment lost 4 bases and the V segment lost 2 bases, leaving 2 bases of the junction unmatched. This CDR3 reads CASSYRDSKNIQYF. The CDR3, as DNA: TGTGCCAGCAGTTACAGGGACAGTAAAAACATTCAGTACTTC.

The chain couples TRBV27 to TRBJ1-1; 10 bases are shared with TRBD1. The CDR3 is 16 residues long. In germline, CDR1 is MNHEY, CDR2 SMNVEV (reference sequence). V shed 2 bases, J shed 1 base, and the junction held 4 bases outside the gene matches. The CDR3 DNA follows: TGTGCCAGCAGTTTAGCCCGGACAGGGGGGAACACTGAAGCTTTCTTT. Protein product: CASSLARTGGNTEAFF.

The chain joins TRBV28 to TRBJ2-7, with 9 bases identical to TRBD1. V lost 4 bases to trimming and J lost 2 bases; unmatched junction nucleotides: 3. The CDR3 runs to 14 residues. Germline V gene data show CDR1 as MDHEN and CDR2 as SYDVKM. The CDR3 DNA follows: TGTGCCAGCAGTTGGGGACAGGGAGCCTACGAGCAGTACTTC. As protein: CASSWGQGAYEQYF.

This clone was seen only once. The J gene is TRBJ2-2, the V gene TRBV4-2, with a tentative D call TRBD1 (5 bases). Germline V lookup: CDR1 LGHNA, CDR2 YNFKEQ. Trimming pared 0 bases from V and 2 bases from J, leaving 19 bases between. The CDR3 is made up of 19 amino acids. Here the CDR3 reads CASSQDWGWGQGNTGELFF. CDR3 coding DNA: TGTGCCAGCAGCCAAGACTGGGGATGGGGCCAGGGTAACACCGGGGAGCTGTTTTTT.

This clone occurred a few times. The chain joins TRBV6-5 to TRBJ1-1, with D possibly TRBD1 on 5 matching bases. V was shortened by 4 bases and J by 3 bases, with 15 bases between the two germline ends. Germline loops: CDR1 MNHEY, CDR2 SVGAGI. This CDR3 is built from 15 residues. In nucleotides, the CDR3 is TGTGCCAGCAGTTTCCGGGACTGGCCTCACACTGAAGCTTTCTTT. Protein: CASSFRDWPHTEAFF.

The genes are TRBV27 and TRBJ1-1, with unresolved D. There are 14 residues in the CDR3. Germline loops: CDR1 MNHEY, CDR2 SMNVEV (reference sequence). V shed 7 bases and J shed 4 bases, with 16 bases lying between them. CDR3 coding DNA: TGTGCCAGCAACCCCGACGGCAGGATCACTGAAGCTTTCTTT. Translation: CASNPDGRITEAFF.

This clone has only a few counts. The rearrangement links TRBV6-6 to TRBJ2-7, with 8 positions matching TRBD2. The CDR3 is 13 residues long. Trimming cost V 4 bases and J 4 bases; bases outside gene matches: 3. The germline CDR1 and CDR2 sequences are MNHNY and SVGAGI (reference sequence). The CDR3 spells CASSWTSNYEQYF. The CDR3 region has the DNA TGTGCCAGCAGTTGGACTAGCAATTACGAGCAGTACTTC.

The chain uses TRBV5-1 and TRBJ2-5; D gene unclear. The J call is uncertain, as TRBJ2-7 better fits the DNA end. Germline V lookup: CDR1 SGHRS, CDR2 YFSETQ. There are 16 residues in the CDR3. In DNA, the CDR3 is TGCGCCAGCAGCCACACCTCCCCGACTGAAGGTGACGAGCAGTACTTC. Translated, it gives CASSHTSPTEGDEQYF.

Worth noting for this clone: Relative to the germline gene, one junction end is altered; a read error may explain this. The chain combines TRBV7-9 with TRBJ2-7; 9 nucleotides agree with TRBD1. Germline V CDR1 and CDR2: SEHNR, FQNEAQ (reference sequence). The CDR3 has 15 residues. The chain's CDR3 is CASSSQTGGSSEQYF. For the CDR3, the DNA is TGTGCCAGCAGCTCCCAGACAGGGGGGTCCTCCGAGCAGTACTTC.